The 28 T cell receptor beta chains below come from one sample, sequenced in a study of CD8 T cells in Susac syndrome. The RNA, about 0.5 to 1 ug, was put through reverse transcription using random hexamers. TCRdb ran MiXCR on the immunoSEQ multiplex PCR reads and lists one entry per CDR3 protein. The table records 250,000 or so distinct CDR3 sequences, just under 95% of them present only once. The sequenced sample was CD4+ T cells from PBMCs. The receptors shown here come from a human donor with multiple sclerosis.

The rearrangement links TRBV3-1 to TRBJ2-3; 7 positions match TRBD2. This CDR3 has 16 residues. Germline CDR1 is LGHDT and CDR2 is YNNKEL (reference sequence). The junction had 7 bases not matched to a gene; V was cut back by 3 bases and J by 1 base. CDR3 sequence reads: CASSQHGGGGTDTQYF. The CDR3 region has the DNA TGTGCCAGCAGCCAGCATGGCGGGGGAGGCACAGATACGCAGTATTTT.

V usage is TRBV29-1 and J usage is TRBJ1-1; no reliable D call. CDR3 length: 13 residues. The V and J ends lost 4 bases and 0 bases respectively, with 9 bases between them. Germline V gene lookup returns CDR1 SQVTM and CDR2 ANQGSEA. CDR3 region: CSVVKPMNTEAFF. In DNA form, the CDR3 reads TGCAGCGTTGTGAAGCCGATGAACACTGAAGCTTTCTTT.

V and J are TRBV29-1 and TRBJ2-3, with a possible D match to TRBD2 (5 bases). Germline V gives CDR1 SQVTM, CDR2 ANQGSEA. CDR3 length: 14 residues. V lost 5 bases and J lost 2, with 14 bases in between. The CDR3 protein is CSVSGLGSTDTQYF. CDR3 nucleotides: TGCAGCGTTTCCGGACTGGGATCCACAGATACGCAGTATTTT.

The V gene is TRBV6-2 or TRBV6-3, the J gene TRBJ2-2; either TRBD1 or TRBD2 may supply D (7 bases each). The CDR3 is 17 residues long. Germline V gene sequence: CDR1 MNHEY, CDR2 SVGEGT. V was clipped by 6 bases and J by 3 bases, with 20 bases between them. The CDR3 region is CASRDREGRTYTGELFF. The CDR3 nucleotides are TGTGCCAGCAGAGACAGGGAGGGAAGGACCTACACCGGGGAGCTGTTTTTT.

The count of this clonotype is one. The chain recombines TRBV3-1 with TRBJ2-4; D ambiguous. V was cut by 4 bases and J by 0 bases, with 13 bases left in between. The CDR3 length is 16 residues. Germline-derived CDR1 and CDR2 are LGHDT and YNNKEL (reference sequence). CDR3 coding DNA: TGTGCCAGCAGCCCCCCAGTAGGTGGAGCCAAAAACATTCAGTACTTC. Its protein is CASSPPVGGAKNIQYF. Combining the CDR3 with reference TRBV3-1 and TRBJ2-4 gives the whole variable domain DTAVSQTPKYLVTQMGNDKSIKCEQNLGHDTMYWYKQDSKKFLKIMFSYNNKELIINETVPNRFSPKSPDKAHLNLHINSLELGDSAVYFCASSPPVGGAKNIQYFGAGTRLSVL.

CDR3 sequence: CASSFGASASTDTQYF. CDR3 nucleotides: TGTGCCAGCAGTTTTGGGGCTAGCGCTAGCACAGATACGCAGTATTTT. The chain carries TRBV27 and TRBJ2-3, with D tentatively TRBD2 (6 bases). CDR1 is MNHEY and CDR2 is SMNVEV in the germline V gene (reference sequence). V was trimmed by 3 bases and J by 0 bases, leaving 13 bases between them. This CDR3 spans 16 amino acids.

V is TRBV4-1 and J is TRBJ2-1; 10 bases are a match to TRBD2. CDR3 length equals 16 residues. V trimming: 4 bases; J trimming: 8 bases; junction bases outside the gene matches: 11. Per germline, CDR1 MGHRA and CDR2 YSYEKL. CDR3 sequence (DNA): TGCGCCAGCAGCCCCTTGGCCAGCGGGAGGGCCCATGAGCAGTTCTTC. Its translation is CASSPLASGRAHEQFF.

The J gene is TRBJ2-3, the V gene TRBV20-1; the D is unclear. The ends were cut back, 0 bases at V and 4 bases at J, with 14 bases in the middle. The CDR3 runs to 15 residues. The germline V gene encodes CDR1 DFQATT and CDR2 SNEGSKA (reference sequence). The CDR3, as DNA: TGCAGTGCTAGAGACTTTGTACGGCAGGCAGATACGCAGTATTTT. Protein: CSARDFVRQADTQYF.

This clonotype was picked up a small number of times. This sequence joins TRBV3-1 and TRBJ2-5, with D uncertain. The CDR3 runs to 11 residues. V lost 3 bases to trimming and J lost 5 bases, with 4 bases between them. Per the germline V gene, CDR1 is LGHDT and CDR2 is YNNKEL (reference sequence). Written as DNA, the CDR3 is TGTGCCAGCAGCCAGACGGAGACCCAGTACTTC. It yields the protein CASSQTETQYF.

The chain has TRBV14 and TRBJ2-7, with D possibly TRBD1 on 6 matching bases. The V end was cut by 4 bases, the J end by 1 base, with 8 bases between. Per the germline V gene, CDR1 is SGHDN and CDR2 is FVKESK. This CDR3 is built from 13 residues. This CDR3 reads CASSPDRSYEQYF. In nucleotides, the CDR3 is TGTGCCAGCAGCCCGGACAGATCCTACGAGCAGTACTTC.

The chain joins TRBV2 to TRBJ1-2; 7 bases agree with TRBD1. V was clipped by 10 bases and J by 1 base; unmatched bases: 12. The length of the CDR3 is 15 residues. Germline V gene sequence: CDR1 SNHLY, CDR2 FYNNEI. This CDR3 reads CATTRLRDSNYGYTF. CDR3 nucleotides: TGTGCCACGACCCGTTTAAGGGACAGTAACTATGGCTACACCTTC.

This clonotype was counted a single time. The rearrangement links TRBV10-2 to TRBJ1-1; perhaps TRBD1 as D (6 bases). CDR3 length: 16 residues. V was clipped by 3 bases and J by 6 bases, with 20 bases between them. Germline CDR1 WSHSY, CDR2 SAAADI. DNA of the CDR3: TGCGCCAGCAGTGAATTCGGGAGGTCTGGGGGCGCTGAAGCTTTCTTT. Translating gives CASSEFGRSGGAEAFF.

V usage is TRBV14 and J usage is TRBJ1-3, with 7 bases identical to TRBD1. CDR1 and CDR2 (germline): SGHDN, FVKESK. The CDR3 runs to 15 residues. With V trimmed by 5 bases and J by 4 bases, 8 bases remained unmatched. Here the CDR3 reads CASSGGQLKGNTIYF. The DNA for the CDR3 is TGTGCCAGCAGCGGGGGACAGTTAAAAGGAAACACCATATATTTT. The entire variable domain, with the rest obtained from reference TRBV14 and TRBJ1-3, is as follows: EAGVTQFPSHSVIEKGQTVTLRCDPISGHDNLYWYRRVMGKEIKFLLHFVKESKQDESGMPNNRFLAERTGGTYSTLKVQPAELEDSGVYFCASSGGQLKGNTIYFGEGSWLTVV.

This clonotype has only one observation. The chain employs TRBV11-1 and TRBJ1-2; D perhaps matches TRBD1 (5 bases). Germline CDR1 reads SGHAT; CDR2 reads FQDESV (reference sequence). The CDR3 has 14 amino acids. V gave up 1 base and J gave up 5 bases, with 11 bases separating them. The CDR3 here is CASSLERQGYGYTF. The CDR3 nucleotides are TGTGCCAGCAGCTTAGAACGGCAGGGATATGGCTACACCTTC.

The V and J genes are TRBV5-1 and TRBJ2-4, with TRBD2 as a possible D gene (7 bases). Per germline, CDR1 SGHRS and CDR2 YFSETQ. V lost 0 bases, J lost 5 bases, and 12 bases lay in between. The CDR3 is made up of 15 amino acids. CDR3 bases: TGCGCCAGCAGCTTGGCACAGGGAGGGCAAAACATTCAGTACTTC. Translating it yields CASSLAQGGQNIQYF. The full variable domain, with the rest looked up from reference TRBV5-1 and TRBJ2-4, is KAGVTQTPRYLIKTRGQQVTLSCSPISGHRSVSWYQQTPGQGLQFLFEYFSETQRNKGNFPGRFSGRQFSNSRSEMNVSTLELGDSALYLCASSLAQGGQNIQYFGAGTRLSVL.

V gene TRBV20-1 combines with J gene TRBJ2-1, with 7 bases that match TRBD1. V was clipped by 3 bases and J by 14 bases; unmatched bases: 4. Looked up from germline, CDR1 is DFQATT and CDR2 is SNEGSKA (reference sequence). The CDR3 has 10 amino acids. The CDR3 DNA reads TGCAGTGCTAGGTTCGGGACAGAGTTCTTC. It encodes CSARFGTEFF.

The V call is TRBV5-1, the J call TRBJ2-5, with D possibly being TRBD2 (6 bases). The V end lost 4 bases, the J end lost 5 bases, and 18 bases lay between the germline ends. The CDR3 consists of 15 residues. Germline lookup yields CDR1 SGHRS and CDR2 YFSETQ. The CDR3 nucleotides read TGCGCCAGCAGCCGATTCCCGGGGACTGAGGAGACCCAGTACTTC. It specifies CASSRFPGTEETQYF.

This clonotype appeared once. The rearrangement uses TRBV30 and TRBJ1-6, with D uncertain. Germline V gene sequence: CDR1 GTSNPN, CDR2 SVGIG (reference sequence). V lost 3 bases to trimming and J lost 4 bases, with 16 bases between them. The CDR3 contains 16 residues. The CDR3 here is CAWSPSRTPYNSPLHF. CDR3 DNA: TGTGCCTGGAGCCCCTCCCGGACCCCATATAATTCACCCCTCCACTTT.

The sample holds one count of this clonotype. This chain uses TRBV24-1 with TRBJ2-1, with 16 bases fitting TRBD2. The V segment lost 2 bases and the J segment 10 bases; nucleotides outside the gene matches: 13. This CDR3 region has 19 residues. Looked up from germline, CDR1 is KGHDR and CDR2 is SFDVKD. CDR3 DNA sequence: TGTGCCACCAGTGATTCAAGACCGGGACTAGCGGGAGGGCCTCGGGAGCAGTTCTTC. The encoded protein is CATSDSRPGLAGGPREQFF.

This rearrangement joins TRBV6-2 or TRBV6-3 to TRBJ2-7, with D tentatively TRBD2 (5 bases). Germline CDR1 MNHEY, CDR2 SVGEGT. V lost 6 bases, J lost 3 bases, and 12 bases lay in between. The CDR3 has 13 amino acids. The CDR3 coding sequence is TGTGCCAGCAGCCTCGGGAACCACTACGAGCAGTACTTC. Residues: CASSLGNHYEQYF.

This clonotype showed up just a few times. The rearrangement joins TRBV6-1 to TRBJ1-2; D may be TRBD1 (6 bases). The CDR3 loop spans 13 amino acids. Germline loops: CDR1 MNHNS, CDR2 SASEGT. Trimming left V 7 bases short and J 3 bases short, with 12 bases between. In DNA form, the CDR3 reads TGTGCCAGCAAGGGGGGGACCGACTATGGCTACACCTTC. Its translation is CASKGGTDYGYTF.

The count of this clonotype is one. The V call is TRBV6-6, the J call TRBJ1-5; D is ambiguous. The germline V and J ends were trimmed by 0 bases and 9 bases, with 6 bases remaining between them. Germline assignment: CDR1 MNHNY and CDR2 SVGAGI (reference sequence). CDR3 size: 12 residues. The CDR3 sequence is CASSYSGVPQHF. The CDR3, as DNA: TGTGCCAGCAGTTACTCCGGGGTGCCCCAGCATTTT.

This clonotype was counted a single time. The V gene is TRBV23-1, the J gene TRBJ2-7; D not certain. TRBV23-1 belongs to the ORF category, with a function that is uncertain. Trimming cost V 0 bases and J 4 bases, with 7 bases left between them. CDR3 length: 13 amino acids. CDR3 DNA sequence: TGCGCCAGCAGTCAATCCGTACGTTACGAGCAGTACGTC. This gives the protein CASSQSVRYEQYV.

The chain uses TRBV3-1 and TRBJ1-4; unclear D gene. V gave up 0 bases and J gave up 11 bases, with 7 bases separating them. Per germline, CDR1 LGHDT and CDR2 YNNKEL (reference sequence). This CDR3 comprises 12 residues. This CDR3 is CASSQDIDKLFF. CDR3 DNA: TGTGCCAGCAGCCAAGATATCGACAAACTGTTTTTT.

This CDR3 is CASSLDGQSTDTQYF. The CDR3 DNA sequence: TGTGCCAGCAGCTTAGACGGGCAGTCCACAGATACGCAGTATTTT. The rearrangement joins TRBV7-7 to TRBJ2-3; D is undetermined. This CDR3 has 15 amino acids. Trimming stripped 1 base from V and 2 bases from J, with 10 bases between. Germline loops: CDR1 SSHAT, CDR2 FNYEAQ (reference sequence).

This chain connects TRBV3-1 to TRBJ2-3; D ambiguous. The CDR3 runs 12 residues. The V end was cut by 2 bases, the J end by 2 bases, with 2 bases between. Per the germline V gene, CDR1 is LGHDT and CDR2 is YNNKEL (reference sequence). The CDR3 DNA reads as TGTGCCAGCAGCCAACTCACAGATACGCAGTATTTT. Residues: CASSQLTDTQYF.

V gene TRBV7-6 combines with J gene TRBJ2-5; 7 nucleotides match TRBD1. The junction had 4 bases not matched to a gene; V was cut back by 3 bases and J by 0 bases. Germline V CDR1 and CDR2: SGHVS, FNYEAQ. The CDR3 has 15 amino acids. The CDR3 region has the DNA TGTGCCAGCAGCTTCCCCGGGACAGACCAAGAGACCCAGTACTTC. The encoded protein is CASSFPGTDQETQYF.

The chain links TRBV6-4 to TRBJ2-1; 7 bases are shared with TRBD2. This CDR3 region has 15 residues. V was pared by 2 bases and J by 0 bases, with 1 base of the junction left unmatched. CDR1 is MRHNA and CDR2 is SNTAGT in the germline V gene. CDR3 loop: CASSDGGSSYNEQFF. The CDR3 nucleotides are TGTGCCAGCAGTGACGGCGGGAGCTCCTACAATGAGCAGTTCTTC.